This record covers a single TCR beta chain. The data stem from a study of blood T cell repertoires in COVID-19. Only in-frame clones appear in the TCRdb table, and some are missing; sequencing was by immunoSEQ multiplex PCR. The sample has about 120,000 clones, 90% seen once; the top ten hold 3.5% to 4%. Seattle patient enrollment occurred during active infection, with longitudinal follow-up thereafter. The sequenced material came from peripheral blood. The TCR originated in a woman aged 55 to 70 with COVID-19, enrolled during active disease.

CDR3 residues: CASSAAGGNTEAFF. CDR3 bases: TGTGCCAGCAGTGCCGCCGGCGGGAACACTGAAGCTTTCTTT. The V and J genes are TRBV25-1 and TRBJ1-1; D ambiguous. The CDR3 contains 14 residues. Looked up from germline, CDR1 is MGHDK and CDR2 is SYGVNS. The V gene lost 4 bases and the J gene lost 1 base, with 10 bases spanning the gap.